This TCR beta chain came from a study of blood T cell repertoires in COVID-19. Study-level background: The analysed material was cDNA or gDNA that came from T cells, B-cell-depleted T cells, or PBMCs.

This CDR3 has 16 residues. Germline lookup yields CDR1 SGHTA and CDR2 FQGNSA. V lost 1 base and J lost 1; bases outside the gene matches: 5. Sequencing was performed with immunoSEQ multiplex PCR; in TCRdb, only in-frame clones are kept and a portion is missing. The table has 200,000 to 250,000 clones, roughly 92% seen once; the top ten hold around 0.84%. Sequenced material: peripheral blood. The chain has TRBV7-2 and TRBJ2-3, with 7 positions matching TRBD1. This sequence was found in a man aged 55-75 years with COVID-19, enrolled during active disease. The CDR3 is CASSLVQGTRTDTQYF. CDR3 nucleotides: TGTGCCAGCAGCTTAGTACAGGGGACCCGCACAGATACGCAGTATTTT.